This TCR beta chain was profiled in a study of blood T cell repertoires in COVID-19. Study details: Sites in the United States, Italy and Spain provided acute and convalescent COVID-19 samples. PBMCs, B-cell-depleted T cells, or T cells provided the cDNA or gDNA that made up the material.

TCRdb's table, derived via immunoSEQ multiplex PCR, lists solely in-frame clones and lacks some. The table lists 25,000 to 35,000 clones, about 87% of them singletons. Germline lookup yields CDR1 MNHNY and CDR2 SVGAGI (reference sequence). The CDR3 contains 16 residues. V dropped 0 bases and J dropped 4 bases, with 12 bases sitting between them. This clonotype originated in a man aged 65 to 85 with active COVID-19. V is TRBV6-6 and J is TRBJ2-2, with a weak D call TRBD2 (6 bases). What was sequenced was peripheral blood. CDR3 in amino acids: CASSYSWREVTGELFF. The CDR3 bases are TGTGCCAGCAGTTACTCGTGGAGGGAAGTCACCGGGGAGCTGTTTTTT.